Sequencing of this TCR beta chain was carried out in a study of shared clonotypes between healthy human individuals. For the study at large: A couple of female and a few male donors aged 18 to 49 were enrolled.

The CDR3 has 15 residues. Germline values: CDR1 KGHSH, CDR2 LQKENI. Losses at the gene ends were 3 bases for V and 3 bases for J; bases not matched to a gene: 7. CD45RO negativity and positive selection for CCR7 defined naive CD8 cells, a population that excluded terminally differentiated effector memory CD45RA+ cells. Original methodology: Filtering differed because ImmunoSEQ produced junction-only sequences that carried no quality scores. Using immunoSEQ multiplex PCR, the repertoire was profiled, and TCRdb retains in-frame clones only, with some absent. From that table come the V and J calls and clone size; the DNA was used to work out D and trimming. The data hold 2 million to 2.5 million clones, with approximately 94% observed a single time.

This sequence joins TRBV18 and TRBJ1-2, with 7 bases lining up with TRBD1. The material sequenced was naive CD8+ T cells from PBMCs. The clonotype was recovered from a man between 18 and 35 years old in good health. Some clones in this sample may be carry-over from other donors' samples. CDR3 bases: TGTGCCAGCTCACCCTTGACAGGGAGCTACTATGGCTACACCTTC. This translates into CASSPLTGSYYGYTF.